This passage covers 23 T cell receptor beta chains from one sample sequenced in a study of T-cell reconstitution after alpha-beta-depleted transplantation in children. As it was prepared, the TCRbeta library received unique molecular identifiers. TCRdb itself ran the PCR reads through MiXCR, one entry per CDR3 protein. Of tens of thousands of distinct CDR3 sequences in the sample, 15% to 18% were seen once. The specimen was PBMCs, mostly from graft donor cells, collected 180 days after TCRalphabeta/CD19-depleted stem cell transplant. The receptor set was obtained from a male patient aged 2-15 years who had a stem cell transplant for acute lymphoblastic leukemia, so the T cells may come from the graft donor.

This clonotype was detected only a few times. The chain couples TRBV7-6 to TRBJ2-7, with TRBD2 matching 7 bases. The CDR3 length is 15 residues. The junction had 6 bases not matched to a gene; V was cut back by 1 base and J by 3 bases. CDR1 is SGHVS and CDR2 is FNYEAQ in the germline V gene. CDR3 residues: CASSLEASGSYEQYF. The DNA of the CDR3 is TGTGCCAGCAGCTTAGAGGCTAGCGGTAGCTACGAGCAGTACTTC.

The genes are TRBV12-3 or TRBV12-4 and TRBJ1-2; D unclear. The CDR3 contains 13 residues. The V end was cut by 3 bases, the J end by 7 bases, with 12 bases between. The CDR3 loop reads CASSFAGPGGYTF. CDR3 nucleotides: TGTGCCAGCAGTTTTGCCGGGCCGGGTGGCTACACCTTC.

This clonotype has a handful of counts. The gene calls are TRBV6-1 and TRBJ2-7; no clear D. The V end lost 10 bases, the J end lost 3 bases, and 16 bases lay between the germline ends. Germline loops: CDR1 MNHNS, CDR2 SASEGT. The CDR3 is 13 residues long. This CDR3 is CATAETAFYEQYF. The CDR3 nucleotides read TGTGCCACCGCTGAGACCGCCTTCTACGAGCAGTACTTC.

This clonotype has more than one count but fewer than ten. The genes are TRBV5-1 and TRBJ2-7; 9 bases are shared with TRBD1. V shed 5 bases and J 2 bases; nucleotides not matched to a gene: 5. The germline V gene has CDR1 SGHRS and CDR2 YFSETQ. The CDR3 sequence is 14 residues long. CDR3 DNA sequence: TGCGCCAGCAGGGCGGGACAGGGAGCCTACGAGCAGTACTTC. As protein: CASRAGQGAYEQYF. The full variable domain, with the rest looked up from reference TRBV5-1 and TRBJ2-7, is KAGVTQTPRYLIKTRGQQVTLSCSPISGHRSVSWYQQTPGQGLQFLFEYFSETQRNKGNFPGRFSGRQFSNSRSEMNVSTLELGDSALYLCASRAGQGAYEQYFGPGTRLTVT.

This sequence joins TRBV12-3 or TRBV12-4 and TRBJ1-1; 8 bases fit TRBD1. The V segment lost 3 bases and the J segment 6 bases; nucleotides outside the gene matches: 6. The CDR3 consists of 14 residues. Here the CDR3 reads CASSFGTGGPEAFF. CDR3 in DNA: TGTGCCAGCAGTTTCGGAACAGGGGGGCCTGAAGCTTTCTTT.

Details on this clonotype: A much larger clone sits a single nucleotide away, making a read error possible. The J gene is TRBJ1-5, the V gene TRBV12-3 or TRBV12-4; possible D gene TRBD1, 5 bases. The CDR3 covers 13 residues. The chain's CDR3 is CASSFGGGQTQHF. CDR3 nucleotide sequence: TGTGCCAGCAGTTTCGGGGGAGGTCAGACCCAGCATTTT.

This clonotype was recorded many times. The gene calls are TRBV29-1 and TRBJ2-3; TRBD1 agrees at 10 bases. The CDR3 consists of 15 residues. Per germline, CDR1 SQVTM and CDR2 ANQGSEA. Trimming at V came to 6 bases and at J to 3 bases, leaving 9 bases not matched to a gene. CDR3 amino acids: CSVAWTGGSTDTQYF. CDR3 sequence (DNA): TGCAGCGTCGCATGGACAGGGGGATCGACAGATACGCAGTATTTT.

This chain links TRBV5-4 with TRBJ2-7, with D unclear. V lost 1 base, J lost 3 bases, and 11 bases lay in between. Germline CDR1 and CDR2: SGHNT and YYREEE (reference sequence). CDR3 size: 14 residues. CDR3: CASSLQLQIYEQYF. CDR3 in DNA: TGTGCCAGCAGCTTGCAGCTCCAAATCTACGAGCAGTACTTC.

For this clonotype: A clone one base away is much larger, so this may be a read error. The chain carries TRBV20-1 and TRBJ2-7; D tentatively reads TRBD1 or TRBD2 (6 bases each). Germline CDR1 reads DFQATT; CDR2 reads SNEGSKA (reference sequence). This CDR3 has 17 amino acids. Written as DNA, the CDR3 is TGCTGTGCTAGGTCCCTCAGGACGGAGGGGGAATCCTACGAGCAGTACTTC. It codes for CCARSLRTEGESYEQYF.

This clonotype showed up just a few times. The chain has TRBV6-2 or TRBV6-3 and TRBJ2-2, with D tentatively TRBD1 (5 bases). CDR3 length equals 14 residues. CDR1 and CDR2 (germline): MNHEY, SVGEGT. V was cut by 5 bases and J by 6 bases, with 13 bases left in between. The CDR3 sequence: CASSTPRVPGELFF. The CDR3 DNA sequence: TGTGCCAGCAGTACCCCCAGGGTCCCCGGGGAGCTGTTTTTT.

The table lists this clonotype with a count of one. Germline and junction disagree at one end, which may indicate a read error. V and J are TRBV20-1 and TRBJ1-5, with 10 bases fitting TRBD1. Germline V gene sequence: CDR1 DFQATT, CDR2 SNEGSKA (reference sequence). The CDR3 has 16 residues. CDR3: CNASEAGTGASQPQHF. The CDR3 nucleotides read TGCAATGCTAGTGAAGCAGGGACAGGGGCTAGCCAGCCCCAGCATTTC.

This clonotype was counted at least ten times. The chain recombines TRBV7-2 with TRBJ2-3, with 11 bases identical to TRBD2. With 2 bases clipped from V and 4 bases from J, the junction kept 2 bases outside the gene matches. The CDR3 consists of 15 residues. Germline V gene sequence: CDR1 SGHTA, CDR2 FQGNSA. Written as DNA, the CDR3 is TGTGCCAGCAGCTTAACTAGCGGGGGTGCAGATACGCAGTATTTT. Translating it yields CASSLTSGGADTQYF.

This clonotype showed up just a few times. J is TRBJ2-1 and V is TRBV12-3 or TRBV12-4; 10 bases align to TRBD2. The CDR3 loop spans 12 amino acids. The CDR3 spells CASGGAVDEQFF. For the CDR3, the DNA is TGTGCGAGCGGGGGGGCCGTGGATGAGCAGTTCTTC.

In this sample, this clonotype turned up many times. CDR3 region: CSPGTGGKDTQYF. The CDR3 region has the DNA TGCAGTCCCGGGACAGGGGGCAAAGATACGCAGTATTTT. The chain is built from TRBV20-1 and TRBJ2-3; 12 bases match TRBD1. Trimming at V came to 8 bases and at J to 5 bases, leaving 5 bases not matched to a gene. Germline lookup yields CDR1 DFQATT and CDR2 SNEGSKA (reference sequence). This CDR3 is 13 amino acids long.

The chain couples TRBV7-6 to TRBJ1-1; 9 bases fit TRBD1. Trimming at V came to 5 bases and at J to 1 base, leaving 2 bases not matched to a gene. The CDR3 runs to 14 residues. Germline loops: CDR1 SGHVS, CDR2 FNYEAQ. DNA for the CDR3: TGTGCCAGCAGCCCGGGACAGGGGAACACTGAAGCTTTCTTT. This sequence encodes CASSPGQGNTEAFF.

The gene calls are TRBV12-3 or TRBV12-4 and TRBJ2-7, with D maybe TRBD1 (5 bases). This CDR3 has 16 amino acids. The V end was cut by 4 bases, the J end by 1 base, with 17 bases between. The CDR3 spells CASSSFLQGPSYEQYF. CDR3 in DNA: TGTGCCAGCAGTTCCTTCCTTCAGGGCCCTTCCTACGAGCAGTACTTC.

The chain couples TRBV14 to TRBJ1-1; D unresolved. This CDR3 is built from 14 residues. Germline assignment: CDR1 SGHDN and CDR2 FVKESK. The V end was cut by 3 bases, the J end by 0 bases, with 8 bases between. The CDR3 bases are TGTGCCAGCAGCCACCCAGATTTGAACACTGAAGCTTTCTTT. Amino acid sequence: CASSHPDLNTEAFF. Variable domain in full (rest from reference TRBV14 and TRBJ1-1): EAGVTQFPSHSVIEKGQTVTLRCDPISGHDNLYWYRRVMGKEIKFLLHFVKESKQDESGMPNNRFLAERTGGTYSTLKVQPAELEDSGVYFCASSHPDLNTEAFFGQGTRLTVV.

Comment on this clonotype: The junction departs from the called germline gene at one end, perhaps through a read error. This chain joins TRBV5-1 and TRBJ1-2; D is unresolved. Germline assignment: CDR1 SGHRS and CDR2 YFSETQ. The length of the CDR3 is 14 residues. The CDR3 protein is CATSLAPETYGYTF. Written as DNA, the CDR3 is TGCGCCACCAGCTTGGCCCCCGAGACATATGGCTACACCTTC.

The rearrangement uses TRBV3-1 and TRBJ2-1; the D gene is possibly TRBD1 (5 bases). The germline gives CDR1 LGHDT, CDR2 YNNKEL (reference sequence). CDR3 size: 16 residues. Trimming pared 2 bases from V and 7 bases from J, leaving 18 bases between. CDR3 amino acids: CASSQSRAPAGNEQFF. The CDR3 bases are TGTGCCAGCAGCCAATCCCGGGCCCCGGCAGGGAATGAGCAGTTCTTC.

This chain's CDR3 is CASSLDTGQTQYF. DNA for the CDR3: TGTGCCAGCAGCTTAGACACGGGGCAGACCCAGTACTTC. This rearrangement joins TRBV7-2 to TRBJ2-5; D could derive from TRBD1 or TRBD2 (5 bases each). V gave up 1 base and J gave up 6 bases, with 9 bases separating them. This CDR3 is 13 amino acids long. Germline V gene lookup returns CDR1 SGHTA and CDR2 FQGNSA. Complete variable domain (other parts from reference TRBV7-2 and TRBJ2-5): GAGVSQSPSNKVTEKGKDVELRCDPISGHTALYWYRQSLGQGLEFLIYFQGNSAPDKSGLPSDRFSAERTGGSVSTLTIQRTQQEDSAVYLCASSLDTGQTQYFGPGTRLLVL.

The chain couples TRBV14 to TRBJ2-2; D gene unclear. Germline V lookup: CDR1 SGHDN, CDR2 FVKESK. V was cut by 1 base and J by 9 bases, with 12 bases left in between. The CDR3 consists of 14 residues. The CDR3 reads CASSQGTNDRELFF. The CDR3 DNA follows: TGTGCCAGCAGCCAAGGGACGAATGACCGGGAGCTGTTTTTT.

The genes are TRBV3-1 and TRBJ1-1; D might be TRBD1 (5 bases). Germline V gene lookup returns CDR1 LGHDT and CDR2 YNNKEL (reference sequence). The ends were cut back, 4 bases at V and 4 bases at J, with 10 bases in the middle. The CDR3 length is 13 residues. The CDR3 nucleotides read TGTGCCAGCAGCCTCAGGGAAATCACTGAAGCTTTCTTT. Its protein product is CASSLREITEAFF.

The chain links TRBV2 to TRBJ1-5, with D possibly TRBD1 on 6 matching bases. Germline CDR1 SNHLY, CDR2 FYNNEI. This CDR3 spans 15 amino acids. Trimming cost V 7 bases and J 1 base, with 14 bases left between them. This CDR3 is CASKTQGYSNQPQHF. The CDR3 coding sequence is TGTGCCAGCAAAACACAGGGATACAGCAATCAGCCCCAGCATTTT.